The 21 T cell receptor beta chains below were found in one sample sequenced in a study of T cells in Graves' hyperthyroidism and ophthalmopathy. Researchers amplified the TCR beta CDR3 regions from RNA transcripts. TCR CDR3 underwent first-round RT-PCR with the HTBI primer set. MiXCR, run by TCRdb on the multiplex PCR reads, gives a single entry per CDR3 protein. The sample carries over 250,000 distinct CDR3 sequences, less than 30% recorded once. Specimen: blood. The receptors were sampled from a man between 35 and 55 years old with Graves' hyperthyroidism that later progressed to Graves' ophthalmopathy.

This clonotype was seen a handful of times. The chain joins TRBV6-2 or TRBV6-3 to TRBJ2-7, with TRBD1 matching over 7 bases. CDR3 size: 14 residues. From germline, CDR1 is MNHEY and CDR2 SVGEGT. V shed 8 bases and J 4 bases; nucleotides not matched to a gene: 11. The CDR3 coding sequence is TGTGCCAGCGCTACGGGACAGCAATTATACGAGCAGTACTTC. It encodes CASATGQQLYEQYF.

This clonotype was counted many times. This chain joins TRBV29-1 and TRBJ2-2; 7 bases are a match to TRBD1. V was clipped by 7 bases and J by 5 bases; unmatched bases: 7. The CDR3 extends over 13 amino acids. Germline V CDR1 and CDR2: SQVTM, ANQGSEA. The CDR3 DNA reads as TGCAGCGCTACACAGGGGTCGACCGGGGAGCTGTTTTTT. Translating it yields CSATQGSTGELFF.

This clonotype was observed many times. The chain carries TRBV20-1 and TRBJ2-5; 14 bases map to TRBD2. CDR3 length equals 15 residues. In germline, CDR1 is DFQATT, CDR2 SNEGSKA (reference sequence). V shed 6 bases, J shed 4 bases, and the junction held 7 bases outside the gene matches. In DNA, the CDR3 is TGCAGTGCGCCTGAGACTAGCGGGGGGGGAGAGACCCAGTACTTC. It translates to CSAPETSGGGETQYF.

This clonotype was counted many times. The CDR3 reads CASSIVGQPNTGELFF. For the CDR3, the DNA is TGTGCCAGTAGTATAGTGGGGCAGCCGAACACCGGGGAGCTGTTTTTT. The chain combines TRBV19 with TRBJ2-2; D might be TRBD1 (5 bases). Trimming removed 1 base at V and 0 bases at J, with 9 bases between. The germline V gene has CDR1 LNHDA and CDR2 SQIVND (reference sequence). The CDR3 totals 16 residues.

V and J are TRBV12-3 or TRBV12-4 and TRBJ1-1, with TRBD1 identical over 9 bases. This CDR3 is built from 14 residues. The ends lost 3 bases at V and 11 bases at J; junction bases unmatched: 10. Here the CDR3 reads CASSLGHTGGEAFF. CDR3 sequence (DNA): TGTGCCAGCAGTTTGGGTCACACAGGGGGCGAGGCTTTCTTT.

This clonotype was found once. This chain links TRBV7-9 with TRBJ2-7; D might be TRBD2 (5 bases). V was clipped by 4 bases and J by 2 bases, with 9 bases between them. The CDR3 is 13 amino acids. Germline CDR1 and CDR2: SEHNR and FQNEAQ (reference sequence). The CDR3 protein is CASSSGSPYEQYF. CDR3 coding DNA: TGTGCCAGCAGCTCGGGGTCCCCCTACGAGCAGTACTTC. Full variable domain (remainder filled in from reference TRBV7-9 and TRBJ2-7): DTGVSQNPRHKITKRGQNVTFRCDPISEHNRLYWYRQTLGQGPEFLTYFQNEAQLEKSRLLSDRFSAERPKGSFSTLEIQRTEQGDSAMYLCASSSGSPYEQYFGPGTRLTVT.

This clonotype was recorded at least ten times. This CDR3 is CASSEAGPGLNQPQHF. Here the CDR3 DNA reads TGTGCCAGCAGTGAAGCGGGCCCAGGGTTGAATCAGCCCCAGCATTTT. The chain uses TRBV6-1 and TRBJ1-5, with D perhaps matching TRBD1 (5 bases). CDR1 MNHNS and CDR2 SASEGT come from the germline V gene. Trimming removed 0 bases at V and 4 bases at J, with 13 bases between. CDR3 size: 16 residues.

This clonotype was counted ten times or more. The chain employs TRBV5-1 and TRBJ1-1; TRBD1 agrees at 10 bases. Germline loops: CDR1 SGHRS, CDR2 YFSETQ. The trim removed 4 bases at V and 4 bases at J, leaving 4 bases unmatched. This CDR3 comprises 14 residues. The CDR3: CASSPGQGSTEAFF. For the CDR3, the DNA is TGCGCCAGCAGCCCGGGACAGGGGAGCACTGAAGCTTTCTTT. The full variable domain, its missing parts supplied by reference TRBV5-1 and TRBJ1-1, is KAGVTQTPRYLIKTRGQQVTLSCSPISGHRSVSWYQQTPGQGLQFLFEYFSETQRNKGNFPGRFSGRQFSNSRSEMNVSTLELGDSALYLCASSPGQGSTEAFFGQGTRLTVV.

The sample holds many counts of this clonotype. The chain joins TRBV19 to TRBJ1-1; 7 bases agree with TRBD1. The CDR3 totals 13 residues. CDR1 LNHDA and CDR2 SQIVND come from the germline V gene (reference sequence). V lost 3 bases, J lost 3 bases, and 1 base stayed unmatched. The CDR3 region has the DNA TGTGCCAGTAGTATCGACAGGGACACTGAAGCTTTCTTT. Translation gives CASSIDRDTEAFF.

The chain has TRBV20-1 and TRBJ2-2; D is unresolved. The CDR3 loop spans 14 amino acids. Germline V gene lookup returns CDR1 DFQATT and CDR2 SNEGSKA (reference sequence). V lost 3 bases and J 0 bases, leaving 8 bases between the germline ends. CDR3 in amino acids: CSARNSANTGELFF. The CDR3 DNA sequence: TGCAGTGCTAGGAACTCCGCGAACACCGGGGAGCTGTTTTTT.

V is TRBV20-1 and J is TRBJ2-7; D unresolved. Germline V gene lookup returns CDR1 DFQATT and CDR2 SNEGSKA (reference sequence). This CDR3 spans 12 amino acids. V lost 3 bases and J lost 7, with 13 bases in between. The CDR3 loop reads CSARRSSGEQYF. The DNA of the CDR3 is TGCAGTGCTAGGAGATCCTCTGGGGAGCAGTACTTC.

CDR3 residues: CASSFDGAAGGAKNIQYF. CDR3 DNA: TGTGCCAGCAGTTTCGATGGAGCTGCGGGAGGGGCCAAAAACATTCAGTACTTC. The chain is built from TRBV12-3 or TRBV12-4 and TRBJ2-4; TRBD2 matches at 9 bases. The length of the CDR3 is 18 residues. Trimming cost V 3 bases and J 1 base; bases outside gene matches: 10.

This clonotype came up many times. The chain joins TRBV3-1 to TRBJ1-1; D unresolved. The CDR3 runs 14 residues. Germline V gene sequence: CDR1 LGHDT, CDR2 YNNKEL (reference sequence). The V and J ends lost 3 bases and 4 bases respectively, with 12 bases between them. Here the CDR3 reads CASSHLGAGTEAFF. As DNA, the CDR3 is TGTGCCAGCAGCCATTTGGGTGCCGGCACTGAAGCTTTCTTT.

This clonotype has ten or more counts. This sequence joins TRBV12-3 or TRBV12-4 and TRBJ2-2; 11 nucleotides align to TRBD2. The CDR3 is 15 residues long. The V and J ends lost 6 bases and 1 base, in that order; junction bases with no gene match: 1. The CDR3 loop reads CASRGTSGNTGELFF. The CDR3 DNA reads TGTGCCAGCAGGGGGACTAGCGGGAACACCGGGGAGCTGTTTTTT.

This clonotype has at least ten counts. This chain links TRBV28 with TRBJ2-7; possibly TRBD1 for D (6 bases). The CDR3 length is 14 residues. V shed 4 bases and J shed 2 bases, with 12 bases lying between them. In germline, CDR1 is MDHEN, CDR2 SYDVKM. The CDR3 coding sequence is TGTGCCAGCAGTTCTGATTCAGGGGCCTACGAGCAGTACTTC. This gives the protein CASSSDSGAYEQYF. Looking up the rest from reference TRBV28 and TRBJ2-7 gives the full variable domain: DVKVTQSSRYLVKRTGEKVFLECVQDMDHENMFWYRQDPGLGLRLIYFSYDVKMKEKGDIPEGYSVSREKKERFSLILESASTNQTSMYLCASSSDSGAYEQYFGPGTRLTVT.

This chain connects TRBV12-3 or TRBV12-4 to TRBJ1-2; D is unclear. The CDR3 sequence is 10 residues long. Trimming cost V 0 bases and J 14 bases, with 7 bases left between them. The CDR3 protein is CASSLAPLTF. Written as DNA, the CDR3 is TGTGCCAGCAGTTTAGCCCCGCTTACCTTC.

This clonotype has at least ten counts. V and J are TRBV10-3 and TRBJ1-1; possibly TRBD1 for D (5 bases). CDR1 is ENHRY, CDR2 SYGVKD, per germline. The CDR3 spans 13 residues. Trimming took 8 bases from V and 3 from J, leaving 13 bases between them. In nucleotides, the CDR3 is TGTGCCATCGGGCGACAGCCTTACACTGAAGCTTTCTTT. It specifies CAIGRQPYTEAFF.

J is TRBJ1-1 and V is TRBV6-2 or TRBV6-3; no clear D gene. The CDR3 runs 13 residues. V was cut by 2 bases and J by 11 bases, with 15 bases left in between. CDR1 is MNHEY and CDR2 is SVGEGT in the germline V gene. The CDR3 DNA sequence: TGTGCCAGCAGTTACCGCCCCGTCCTCGCGGCTTTCTTT. Translation gives CASSYRPVLAAFF.

This clonotype showed up many times. The J gene is TRBJ2-5, the V gene TRBV19; 8 nucleotides line up with TRBD2. With 3 bases clipped from V and 4 bases from J, the junction kept 7 bases outside the gene matches. CDR1 is LNHDA, CDR2 SQIVND, per germline (reference sequence). This CDR3 comprises 15 residues. The CDR3 DNA follows: TGTGCCAGTAGTATCGGAGCGGGAGTAGGAGAGACCCAGTACTTC. The encoded protein is CASSIGAGVGETQYF.

This clonotype was counted at least ten times. This chain connects TRBV7-8 to TRBJ2-7, with TRBD1 matching over 11 bases. CDR1 is SGHVS and CDR2 is FQNEAQ in the germline V gene. The CDR3 length is 15 residues. Trimming removed 5 bases from V and 4 bases from J; junction bases left unmatched: 7. The CDR3 sequence: CASSIGQGAFYEQYF. The CDR3, as DNA: TGTGCCAGCAGCATTGGACAGGGGGCATTTTACGAGCAGTACTTC. The complete variable domain, with remaining parts taken from reference TRBV7-8 and TRBJ2-7, reads GAGVSQSPRYKVAKRGQDVALRCDPISGHVSLFWYQQALGQGPEFLTYFQNEAQLDKSGLPSDRFFAERPEGSVSTLKIQRTQQEDSAVYLCASSIGQGAFYEQYFGPGTRLTVT.

This clonotype was found many times. The chain is built from TRBV10-3 and TRBJ2-5; D is uncertain. The CDR3 runs to 11 residues. Trimming pared 6 bases from V and 1 base from J, leaving 3 bases between. Germline CDR1 is ENHRY and CDR2 is SYGVKD. In nucleotides, the CDR3 is TGTGCCATCAGAACCCAAGAGACCCAGTACTTC. Its translation: CAIRTQETQYF.